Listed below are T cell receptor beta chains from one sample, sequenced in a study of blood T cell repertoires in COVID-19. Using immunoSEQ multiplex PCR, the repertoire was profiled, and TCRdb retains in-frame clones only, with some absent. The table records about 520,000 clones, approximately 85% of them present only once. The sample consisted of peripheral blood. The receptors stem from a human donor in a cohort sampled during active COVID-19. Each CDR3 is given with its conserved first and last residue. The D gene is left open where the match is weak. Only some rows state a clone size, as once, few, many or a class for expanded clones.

cdr3_nt: TGTGCCAGCAGCTTCGGAACCGGGACAGGGGATTCACCCCTCCACTTT
cdr3_aa: CASSFGTGTGDSPLHF
v_call: TRBV5-6
d_call: TRBD1
j_call: TRBJ1-6
clone_size: few

cdr3_nt: TGCGCCAGCAGCCAAGGAGGTAAAGCGGGAGGAGAGACCCAGTACTTC
cdr3_aa: CASSQGGKAGGETQYF
v_call: TRBV4-1
d_call: TRBD2
j_call: TRBJ2-5
clone_size: NA

cdr3_nt: TGTGCCAGCAGCTTGGCCGGGAATGGAGCCAACGTCCTGACTTTC
cdr3_aa: CASSLAGNGANVLTF
v_call: TRBV11-3
d_call: NA
j_call: TRBJ2-6
clone_size: NA

cdr3_nt: TGTGCCAGCTCACCACAACTGGCGAACACCGGGGAGCTGTTTTTT
cdr3_aa: CASSPQLANTGELFF
v_call: TRBV18
d_call: NA
j_call: TRBJ2-2
clone_size: NA

cdr3_nt: TGTGCCAGCCGGGGCCGGGACAGGGTTCAGATGTTTGACACCGGGGAGCTGTTTTTT
cdr3_aa: CASRGRDRVQMFDTGELFF
v_call: TRBV19
d_call: TRBD1
j_call: TRBJ2-2
clone_size: NA

cdr3_nt: TGTGCCAGCAGCTCCGGAGAGAACACCATATATTTT
cdr3_aa: CASSSGENTIYF
v_call: TRBV7-9
d_call: NA
j_call: TRBJ1-3
clone_size: NA

cdr3_nt: TGTGCCAGCAGCACCACGGGACAGGGGACCGAGCAGTACTTC
cdr3_aa: CASSTTGQGTEQYF
v_call: TRBV9
d_call: TRBD1
j_call: TRBJ2-7
clone_size: once

cdr3_nt: TGTGCCAGCAGCCATAGTAGCGGGAGACGGGAGACCCAGTACTTC
cdr3_aa: CASSHSSGRRETQYF
v_call: TRBV11-2
d_call: TRBD2
j_call: TRBJ2-5
clone_size: NA

cdr3_nt: TGTGCCAGTAGCCGGGACAGCTCCTACAATGAGCAGTTCTTC
cdr3_aa: CASSRDSSYNEQFF
v_call: TRBV19
d_call: TRBD1
j_call: TRBJ2-1
clone_size: NA

cdr3_nt: TGTGCCAGCAGCAGGGGGAGTCTCAACGAGCAGTACTTC
cdr3_aa: CASSRGSLNEQYF
v_call: TRBV7-3
d_call: NA
j_call: TRBJ2-7
clone_size: NA

cdr3_nt: TGTGCCAGCAGCATTAGTAGTGTTCCCTACGAGCAGTACTTC
cdr3_aa: CASSISSVPYEQYF
v_call: TRBV9
d_call: NA
j_call: TRBJ2-7
clone_size: NA

cdr3_nt: TGTGCCAGCAGCGTGCTAGCGGGAGGGCCGCCAGATACGCAGTATTTT
cdr3_aa: CASSVLAGGPPDTQYF
v_call: TRBV11-3
d_call: TRBD2
j_call: TRBJ2-3
clone_size: NA

cdr3_nt: TGCAGCGTTGGTCGGGGGAACACCGGGGAGCTGTTTTTT
cdr3_aa: CSVGRGNTGELFF
v_call: TRBV29-1
d_call: NA
j_call: TRBJ2-2
clone_size: NA

cdr3_nt: TGTGCCAGCAGTTTAAATTACAGGACAAGAGTCGGTGGCTACACCTTC
cdr3_aa: CASSLNYRTRVGGYTF
v_call: TRBV27
d_call: NA
j_call: TRBJ1-2
clone_size: NA

cdr3_nt: TGCGCCAGCAGCTCCGGGGGGCCGGATAACTATGGCTACACCTTC
cdr3_aa: CASSSGGPDNYGYTF
v_call: TRBV5-1
d_call: NA
j_call: TRBJ1-2
clone_size: NA

cdr3_nt: TGTGCCAGCAGCGTAGGCGGACACCGGGACGAGCAGTACTTC
cdr3_aa: CASSVGGHRDEQYF
v_call: TRBV9
d_call: NA
j_call: TRBJ2-7
clone_size: few

cdr3_nt: TGTGCCAGCAGTCTACTAGATACTCGGGGTTTCAACGAGCAGTACTTC
cdr3_aa: CASSLLDTRGFNEQYF
v_call: TRBV27
d_call: NA
j_call: TRBJ2-7
clone_size: NA

cdr3_nt: TGTGCCAGCAGCCGCGGGACTAGCGGAACGAACACCGGGGAGCTGTTTTTT
cdr3_aa: CASSRGTSGTNTGELFF
v_call: TRBV4-2
d_call: TRBD2
j_call: TRBJ2-2
clone_size: NA

cdr3_nt: TGTGCCAGCACCCGCTCAGGGGGTGTAGGGGAGCAGTACTTC
cdr3_aa: CASTRSGGVGEQYF
v_call: TRBV11-2
d_call: TRBD1
j_call: TRBJ2-7
clone_size: NA

cdr3_nt: TGTGCCAGCAGCCCGAGGGATACGCAGTATTTT
cdr3_aa: CASSPRDTQYF
v_call: TRBV6-6
d_call: NA
j_call: TRBJ2-3
clone_size: NA

cdr3_nt: TGCGCCAGCAGCCATTTTGCGGGGGACTCTGGGGCCAACGTCCTGACTTTC
cdr3_aa: CASSHFAGDSGANVLTF
v_call: TRBV4-1
d_call: TRBD2
j_call: TRBJ2-6
clone_size: once

cdr3_nt: TGTGCCAGCAGCCAGGGGGCCGTACTTAACAGATACCAAGAGACCCAGTACTTC
cdr3_aa: CASSQGAVLNRYQETQYF
v_call: TRBV3-1/TRBV3-2
d_call: NA
j_call: TRBJ2-5
clone_size: NA

cdr3_nt: TGTGCCTGGAGTCCTAGCGGGCTACACACCGGGGAGCTGTTTTTT
cdr3_aa: CAWSPSGLHTGELFF
v_call: TRBV30
d_call: TRBD2
j_call: TRBJ2-2
clone_size: NA

cdr3_nt: TGTGCCACCAGCAGAGAAGGTGTGGGGACTAGCGGAAACACCGGGGAGCTGTTTTTT
cdr3_aa: CATSREGVGTSGNTGELFF
v_call: TRBV15
d_call: TRBD2
j_call: TRBJ2-2
clone_size: few

cdr3_nt: TGTGCCAGCAGCTTCGACAGGTCTAATGAAAAACTGTTTTTT
cdr3_aa: CASSFDRSNEKLFF
v_call: TRBV5-5
d_call: NA
j_call: TRBJ1-4
clone_size: NA

cdr3_nt: TGTGCCAGCAGCCCCGGGACATCGCTATTTTACGAGCAGTACTTC
cdr3_aa: CASSPGTSLFYEQYF
v_call: TRBV7-2
d_call: NA
j_call: TRBJ2-7
clone_size: NA

cdr3_nt: TGTGCCAGTAGTGAAGACAGTGCTAACTATGGCTACACCTTC
cdr3_aa: CASSEDSANYGYTF
v_call: TRBV19
d_call: NA
j_call: TRBJ1-2
clone_size: NA

cdr3_nt: TGCGCCAGCAGCCAAGATCCCACACGAGAGACCCAGTACTTC
cdr3_aa: CASSQDPTRETQYF
v_call: TRBV4-3
d_call: NA
j_call: TRBJ2-5
clone_size: NA

cdr3_nt: TGTGCCAGTAGTAAGGGGGACAGTGCTTACGAGCAGTACTTC
cdr3_aa: CASSKGDSAYEQYF
v_call: TRBV19
d_call: TRBD1
j_call: TRBJ2-7
clone_size: once

cdr3_nt: TGTGCCAGCAGCCAAGGACAGATCAATCAGCCCCAGCATTTT
cdr3_aa: CASSQGQINQPQHF
v_call: TRBV3-1/TRBV3-2
d_call: NA
j_call: TRBJ1-5
clone_size: NA

cdr3_nt: TGTGCCAGCAGTTACGACTGGTACAATGAGCAGTTCTTC
cdr3_aa: CASSYDWYNEQFF
v_call: TRBV6-5
d_call: NA
j_call: TRBJ2-1
clone_size: NA

cdr3_nt: TGTGCCAGCAGCGAGAGTAGGGGACTAAGCGGGAGAGGCAATGAGCAGTTCTTC
cdr3_aa: CASSESRGLSGRGNEQFF
v_call: TRBV7-9
d_call: TRBD2
j_call: TRBJ2-1
clone_size: NA

cdr3_nt: TGCAGCGTTGCGGGGAGCACTGAAGCTTTCTTT
cdr3_aa: CSVAGSTEAFF
v_call: TRBV29-1
d_call: NA
j_call: TRBJ1-1
clone_size: few

cdr3_nt: TGTGCCAGCAGCCTCAGACTAGCGGGAACTGTAGATACGCAGTATTTT
cdr3_aa: CASSLRLAGTVDTQYF
v_call: TRBV3-1/TRBV3-2
d_call: TRBD2
j_call: TRBJ2-3
clone_size: NA

cdr3_nt: TGTGCCAGCTCACCATGGGCGGGAGTCCCCGGGGAGCTGTTTTTT
cdr3_aa: CASSPWAGVPGELFF
v_call: TRBV18
d_call: TRBD2
j_call: TRBJ2-2
clone_size: NA

cdr3_nt: TGCGCCAGCAGCCAAGATTGGGCGGCGACGGGGAGCCGCCAGACAGAGCTGTTTTTT
cdr3_aa: CASSQDWAATGSRQTELFF
v_call: TRBV4-3
d_call: NA
j_call: TRBJ2-2
clone_size: NA

cdr3_nt: TGTGCCAGCACACCTAGCGGGAGGGCCTACAATGAGCAGTTCTTC
cdr3_aa: CASTPSGRAYNEQFF
v_call: TRBV6-5
d_call: TRBD2
j_call: TRBJ2-1
clone_size: NA

cdr3_nt: TGTGCCAGCAGCCAAAGCGGGAGGGTCTACAATGAGCAGTTCTTC
cdr3_aa: CASSQSGRVYNEQFF
v_call: TRBV7-9
d_call: TRBD2
j_call: TRBJ2-1
clone_size: NA

cdr3_nt: TGTGCCAGCTCACCGATGGGGCCCGGGGGTGAAATAGCCAAAAACATTCAGTACTTC
cdr3_aa: CASSPMGPGGEIAKNIQYF
v_call: TRBV18
d_call: NA
j_call: TRBJ2-4
clone_size: NA

cdr3_nt: TGTGCCAGCAGTCGTCTAGCGGAGGGAGACGTCTACAATGAGCAGTTCTTC
cdr3_aa: CASSRLAEGDVYNEQFF
v_call: TRBV6-6
d_call: TRBD2
j_call: TRBJ2-1
clone_size: NA

cdr3_nt: TGTGCCAGTAGTATATTGGGGGCCGGGAACACCGGGGAGCTGTTTTTT
cdr3_aa: CASSILGAGNTGELFF
v_call: TRBV19
d_call: NA
j_call: TRBJ2-2
clone_size: NA

cdr3_nt: TGTGCCAGCAGCCAAGGACGCCAGGCCTACGAGCAGTACTTC
cdr3_aa: CASSQGRQAYEQYF
v_call: TRBV3-1/TRBV3-2
d_call: NA
j_call: TRBJ2-7
clone_size: NA

cdr3_nt: TGTGCCAGCAGCTTAGTGGCGGGAGTGACGACCGGGGAGCTGTTTTTT
cdr3_aa: CASSLVAGVTTGELFF
v_call: TRBV7-2
d_call: TRBD2
j_call: TRBJ2-2
clone_size: NA

cdr3_nt: TGTGCCAGCAGCCCAGACAGGAATAATGAAAAACTGTTTTTT
cdr3_aa: CASSPDRNNEKLFF
v_call: TRBV11-2
d_call: NA
j_call: TRBJ1-4
clone_size: NA

cdr3_nt: TGTGCCAGCAGCGATGGACAGGGGGGTTGGAATGAGCAGTTCTTC
cdr3_aa: CASSDGQGGWNEQFF
v_call: TRBV5-6
d_call: TRBD1
j_call: TRBJ2-1
clone_size: NA

cdr3_nt: TGTGCCAGCAGCCAAGAAACAGGGACTAATGAAAAACTGTTTTTT
cdr3_aa: CASSQETGTNEKLFF
v_call: TRBV4-2
d_call: NA
j_call: TRBJ1-4
clone_size: few

cdr3_nt: TGTGCCAGCTCCCTTGGGGGAGGCCTGAACACTGAAGCTTTCTTT
cdr3_aa: CASSLGGGLNTEAFF
v_call: TRBV5-6
d_call: NA
j_call: TRBJ1-1
clone_size: NA

cdr3_nt: TGTGCCACCAGCAGAGACAGGGGGCGTGCAACTAATGAAAAACTGTTTTTT
cdr3_aa: CATSRDRGRATNEKLFF
v_call: TRBV15
d_call: TRBD1
j_call: TRBJ1-4
clone_size: NA

cdr3_nt: TGTGCCAGCAGGCCGGGGGGAAATAGCAATCAGCCCCAGCATTTT
cdr3_aa: CASRPGGNSNQPQHF
v_call: TRBV2
d_call: NA
j_call: TRBJ1-5
clone_size: NA

cdr3_nt: TGTGCCAGCAGCTTTGAGGCGGGAGAGAGGAGTCTCTACAATGAGCAGTTCTTC
cdr3_aa: CASSFEAGERSLYNEQFF
v_call: TRBV7-2
d_call: TRBD2
j_call: TRBJ2-1
clone_size: NA

cdr3_nt: TGTGCCAGTAGTATAGCGATCATGGAGGCCTACGAGCAGTACTTC
cdr3_aa: CASSIAIMEAYEQYF
v_call: TRBV19
d_call: NA
j_call: TRBJ2-7
clone_size: NA

cdr3_nt: TGTGCCAGCAGTTCAAGGGCTAGCGGGGGTGAGCAGTTCTTC
cdr3_aa: CASSSRASGGEQFF
v_call: TRBV6-4
d_call: TRBD2
j_call: TRBJ2-1
clone_size: NA

cdr3_nt: TGTGCCAGCAGCGCCGGCGGGAGGGCCTTGTGGGAGCAGTTCTTC
cdr3_aa: CASSAGGRALWEQFF
v_call: TRBV9
d_call: TRBD2
j_call: TRBJ2-1
clone_size: NA

cdr3_nt: TGTGCCAGCAGGGGCTCGAGAGGGGGCAAGGATTCACCCCTCCACTTT
cdr3_aa: CASRGSRGGKDSPLHF
v_call: TRBV28
d_call: TRBD1
j_call: TRBJ1-6
clone_size: many

cdr3_nt: TGTGCCAGCAGCTTACTCGGGTACGAGCAGTACTTC
cdr3_aa: CASSLLGYEQYF
v_call: TRBV7-2
d_call: NA
j_call: TRBJ2-7
clone_size: NA